This T cell receptor beta chain came from a study of T cell changes during pregnancy in multiple sclerosis. Generated by immunoSEQ multiplex PCR, the TCRdb table keeps only in-frame clones and is missing some. The sample lists roughly 35,000 clones; 75% to 95% were seen once. Sequencing used CD8+ T cells from peripheral blood mononuclear cells, obtained before pregnancy. The TCR comes from a female donor with multiple sclerosis, enrolled in a pregnancy study.

This CDR3 reads CASSYLAGVYEQFF. The CDR3 DNA reads as TGTGCCAGCAGTTACCTAGCGGGAGTGTATGAGCAGTTCTTC. This sequence joins TRBV6-5 and TRBJ2-1, with 10 bases fitting TRBD2. Looked up from germline, CDR1 is MNHEY and CDR2 is SVGAGI. The CDR3 has 14 amino acids. Germline trimming cut 2 bases from V and 8 bases from J; bases unmatched to any gene: 3.